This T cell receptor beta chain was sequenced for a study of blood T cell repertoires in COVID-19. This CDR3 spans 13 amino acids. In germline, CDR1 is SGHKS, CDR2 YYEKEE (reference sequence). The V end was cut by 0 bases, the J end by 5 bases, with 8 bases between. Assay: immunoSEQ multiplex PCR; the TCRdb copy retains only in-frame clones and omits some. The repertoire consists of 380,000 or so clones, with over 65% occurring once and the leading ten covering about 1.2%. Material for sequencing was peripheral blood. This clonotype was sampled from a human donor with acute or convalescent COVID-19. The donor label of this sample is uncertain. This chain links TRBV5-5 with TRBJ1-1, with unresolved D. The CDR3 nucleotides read TGTGCCAGCAGCTTGGGTCCGGGAACTGAAGCTTTCTTT. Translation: CASSLGPGTEAFF.